The source of this T cell receptor (beta chain) is a study of shared clonotypes between healthy human individuals. With V trimmed by 0 bases and J by 4 bases, 6 bases remained unmatched. Germline V CDR1 and CDR2: MGHRA, YSYEKL. The CDR3 consists of 18 residues. This clone was recorded once. Profiled with immunoSEQ multiplex PCR; TCRdb holds only in-frame clones, not every one. Here the sample spans around 690,000 clones, about 90% being singletons. Specimen: memory CD8+ T cells from PBMCs. The subset here: CD45RO+ cells pooled with CCR7-negative TemRA cells. This TCR derives from a man aged 18 to 30 in good health. Some clones in this sample may be carry-over from other donors' samples. The V call is TRBV4-1, the J call TRBJ2-2, with 12 bases lining up with TRBD2. CDR3 nucleotide sequence: TGCGCCAGCAGCCAAGATGTGACTAGCGGGAGTGTCACCGGGGAGCTGTTTTTT. The encoded protein is CASSQDVTSGSVTGELFF.